This passage covers 8 T cell receptor beta chains from one sample sequenced in a study of blood T cells in healthy people across ages (dated by TCRdb to 2014 to 2015). The library was obtained by 5' RACE. Sequencing took place on an Illumina HiSeq 2500. The second PCR ran for roughly 7 to 12 cycles and used a J-beta primer mix along with a sample-barcoded 5' primer. TCRdb redid the processing of the public reads, applying fastp at Q25 and MiXCR, and retained in-frame beta chains. One record per CDR3 amino acid sequence lists the most common genes and DNA. The sample has 600,000 to 800,000 distinct CDR3 sequences on record, 20% to 25% of them singletons. 3.5% to 4% of the sample is held by the ten biggest clonotypes. Sequences were obtained from blood. All receptors derive from a man in his 70s in good health.

This clonotype was seen a handful of times. The rearrangement joins TRBV10-3 to TRBJ2-4, with TRBD1 as a possible D gene (6 bases). From germline, CDR1 is ENHRY and CDR2 SYGVKD. V dropped 0 bases and J dropped 12 bases, with 12 bases sitting between them. This CDR3 contains 13 residues. Written as DNA, the CDR3 is TGTGCCATCAGTGAGTCACAGGGTTCTAATCAGTACTTC. Translated: CAISESQGSNQYF.

This clonotype was counted a few times. The V and J genes are TRBV11-1 and TRBJ1-4; D is ambiguous. This CDR3 is 13 amino acids long. V was cut by 5 bases and J by 7 bases, with 11 bases left in between. The germline V gene encodes CDR1 SGHAT and CDR2 FQDESV (reference sequence). DNA for the CDR3: TGTGCCAGCAGCGGCAACGGTCGTGAAAAACTGTTTTTT. Translating gives CASSGNGREKLFF.

V gene TRBV6-2 or TRBV6-3 combines with J gene TRBJ2-4; D is unclear. V was trimmed by 10 bases and J by 9 bases, leaving 13 bases between them. Per the germline V gene, CDR1 is MNHEY and CDR2 is SVGEGT. This CDR3 spans 11 amino acids. For the CDR3, the DNA is TGTGCCAATGCAGATCCAGGCATTCAGTACTTC. Amino acid sequence: CANADPGIQYF.

This clonotype occurred a few times. The CDR3 coding sequence is TGTGCCAGCAGTTTTGCACTAGCGACCTACAATGAGCAGTTCTTC. This translates into CASSFALATYNEQFF. The rearrangement uses TRBV27 and TRBJ2-1; 7 bases are a match to TRBD2. The CDR3 is 15 amino acids. CDR1 and CDR2 (germline): MNHEY, SMNVEV (reference sequence). V shed 3 bases, J shed 2 bases, and the junction held 4 bases outside the gene matches.

The chain links TRBV7-9 to TRBJ2-2, with D unclear. The CDR3 contains 13 residues. Germline assignment: CDR1 SEHNR and CDR2 FQNEAQ (reference sequence). V shed 1 base and J shed 7 bases, with 7 bases lying between them. The CDR3 DNA is TGTGCCAGCAGCTTAGGACCTATCGGGGAGCTGTTTTTT. Protein: CASSLGPIGELFF. The whole variable domain, filled in from reference TRBV7-9 and TRBJ2-2, reads DTGVSQNPRHKITKRGQNVTFRCDPISEHNRLYWYRQTLGQGPEFLTYFQNEAQLEKSRLLSDRFSAERPKGSFSTLEIQRTEQGDSAMYLCASSLGPIGELFFGEGSRLTVL.

The CDR3 DNA reads TGTGCCAGCAAGGAGCGGGTTGGAACCGGGGAGCTGTTTTTT. Its protein is CASKERVGTGELFF. The chain couples TRBV2 to TRBJ2-2, with TRBD2 as a possible D gene (6 bases). The V gene lost 7 bases and the J gene lost 5 bases, with 14 bases spanning the gap. The CDR3 totals 14 residues. CDR1 SNHLY and CDR2 FYNNEI come from the germline V gene.

This clonotype appeared many times. The chain recombines TRBV25-1 with TRBJ1-4; D remains unclear. CDR3 length equals 18 residues. Per germline, CDR1 MGHDK and CDR2 SYGVNS. Trimming removed 5 bases from V and 6 bases from J, with 25 bases in between. The CDR3 spells CASSLPGGPADQYEKLFF. The CDR3 bases are TGTGCCAGCAGTCTTCCGGGAGGGCCGGCGGACCAGTATGAAAAACTGTTTTTT.

The chain couples TRBV12-3 or TRBV12-4 to TRBJ2-1, with 9 bases lining up with TRBD2. Gene TRBJ2-7 matches the end of the DNA better, so the J call may be wrong. The CDR3 runs 13 residues. Written as DNA, the CDR3 is TGTGCCAGCCTTTCTAGCGGGATTAACGGGCAGTACTTC. Protein sequence: CASLSSGINGQYF.